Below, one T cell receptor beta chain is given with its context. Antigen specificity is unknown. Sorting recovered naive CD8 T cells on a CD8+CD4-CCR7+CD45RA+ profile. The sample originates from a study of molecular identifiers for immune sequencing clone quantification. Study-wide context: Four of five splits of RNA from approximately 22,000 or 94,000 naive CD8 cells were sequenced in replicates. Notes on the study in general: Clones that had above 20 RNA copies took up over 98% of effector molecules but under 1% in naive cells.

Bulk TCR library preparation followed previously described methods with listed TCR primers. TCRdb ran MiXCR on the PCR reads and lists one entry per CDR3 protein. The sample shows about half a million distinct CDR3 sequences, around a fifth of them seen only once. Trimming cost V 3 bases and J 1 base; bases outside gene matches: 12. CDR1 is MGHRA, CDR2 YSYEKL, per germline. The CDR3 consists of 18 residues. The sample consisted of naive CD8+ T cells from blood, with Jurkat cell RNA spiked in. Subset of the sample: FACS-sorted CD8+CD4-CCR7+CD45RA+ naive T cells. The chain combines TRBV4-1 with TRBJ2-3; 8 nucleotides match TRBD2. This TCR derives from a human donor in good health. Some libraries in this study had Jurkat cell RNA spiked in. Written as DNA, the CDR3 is TGCGCCAGCAGCCAGGGACTGACTAGCGTGTGGGGCACAGATACGCAGTATTTT. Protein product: CASSQGLTSVWGTDTQYF.